This TCR beta chain derives from a study of blood T cells in healthy people across ages. The use of a sample-barcoded 5' primer and a J-beta primer mix characterized a second PCR of roughly 7 to 11 cycles. Each CDR3 protein is one row after TCRdb ran MiXCR on the 5' RACE reads. The sample records more than 650,000 distinct CDR3 sequences, roughly 26% being singletons. V was clipped by 5 bases and J by 5 bases; unmatched bases: 8. The length of the CDR3 is 15 residues. These data are also associated with another study on T cells of mothers and their children. From that paper: Related mother-child pairs showed slightly, non-significantly higher overlap than unrelated pairs.

The rearrangement joins TRBV12-3 or TRBV12-4 to TRBJ1-4, with 7 bases aligning to TRBD1. The receptor's source is a boy younger than 18 in good health. The sequencing sample was made of blood. The CDR3 DNA sequence: TGTGCCAGCAGTCGACGACAGGGTAGGAATGAAAAACTGTTTTTT. As protein: CASSRRQGRNEKLFF.